Listed below are T cell receptor beta chains from one sample, sequenced in a study of T cell repertoires in cytomegalovirus infection. TCRdb analysed the reads with MiXCR anew, one entry per CDR3 protein. The repertoire consists of hundreds of thousands of distinct CDR3 sequences, with 20% to 25% occurring once and the leading ten covering approximately 8.2%. Material: CD8+ T cells from PBMCs. These TCRs come from a human donor in good health (CMV status not recorded). Some clones in this sample may be carry-over from other donors' samples. CDR3s include the opening cysteine and the closing phenylalanine or tryptophan. The D gene is left open where the match is weak. Size values are once, few and many counts, or a class for expanded clones, and some rows have none.

V,length,J,D,size,CDR3,DNA
TRBV7-6,16,TRBJ2-1,TRBD2,-,CASSLATPGTSSTEFF,TGTGCCAGCAGCTTAGCTACCCCCGGGACTAGTTCGACGGAGTTCTTC
TRBV7-6,14,TRBJ1-1,-,few,CASSLKQGATEAFF,TGTGCCAGCAGCTTAAAACAGGGAGCCACTGAAGCTTTCTTT
TRBV19,13,TRBJ1-5,-,few,CASSIARLQPQHF,TGTGCCAGTAGCATAGCACGGCTTCAGCCCCAGCATTTT
TRBV28,14,TRBJ2-3,-,few,CASCRALGTDTQYF,TGTGCCAGCTGCAGGGCTCTGGGGACAGATACGCAGTATTTT
TRBV28,15,TRBJ2-3,-,-,CASSFRARITDTQYF,TGTGCCAGCAGTTTTAGGGCTCGAATCACAGATACGCAGTATTTT
TRBV12-3/TRBV12-4,20,TRBJ2-3,TRBD2,few,CASRSDGLAGGIGARNTQYF,TGTGCCAGCAGGTCCGATGGACTAGCGGGGGGGATCGGGGCAAGGAATACGCAGTATTTT
TRBV5-1,14,TRBJ2-3,-,few,CASSFGTLTDTQYF,TGCGCCAGCAGCTTCGGGACTCTCACAGATACGCAGTATTTT
TRBV15,14,TRBJ1-5,-,once,CATREGPGNQPQHF,TGTGCCACTCGGGAGGGACCGGGCAATCAGCCCCAGCATTTT
TRBV19,16,TRBJ1-1,-,-,CASKQGVKEMNTEAFF,TGTGCCAGTAAGCAGGGAGTCAAGGAGATGAACACTGAAGCTTTCTTT
TRBV28,16,TRBJ1-1,TRBD1,few,CASSWEQGGMNTEAFF,TGTGCCAGCAGTTGGGAACAGGGGGGTATGAACACTGAAGCTTTCTTT
TRBV7-6,14,TRBJ2-2,-,many,CASSSPGGSGELFF,TGTGCCAGCAGTTCCCCTGGGGGGTCTGGGGAGCTGTTTTTT
TRBV14,14,TRBJ2-7,-,many,CASSPRGQGNEQYF,TGTGCCAGCAGCCCCAGGGGACAAGGAAACGAGCAGTACTTC
TRBV27,15,TRBJ2-5,TRBD1,many,CASSPPAGGQETQYF,TGTGCCAGCAGTCCACCGGCAGGGGGCCAAGAGACCCAGTACTTC
TRBV2,14,TRBJ2-4,-,-,CASSVWGAKNIQYF,TGTGCCAGCAGTGTTTGGGGGGCCAAAAACATTCAGTACTTC
TRBV6-2/TRBV6-3,13,TRBJ1-5,-,few,CASSTKFYQPQHF,TGTGCCAGCAGTACAAAGTTCTATCAGCCCCAGCATTTT
TRBV28,15,TRBJ1-1,TRBD1,few,CASSKPGQLNTEAFF,TGTGCCAGCAGCAAACCGGGACAGTTAAACACTGAAGCTTTCTTT
TRBV4-3,15,TRBJ2-1,-,few,CASSQGESSYNEQFF,TGCGCCAGCAGCCAAGGGGAAAGCTCCTACAATGAGCAGTTCTTC
TRBV2,16,TRBJ2-3,TRBD1,-,CATSYRDRVNTDTQYF,TGTGCCACATCTTACCGGGACAGGGTCAATACAGATACGCAGTATTTT
TRBV7-2,17,TRBJ2-4,TRBD2,many,CASRREDSGGAVDIQYF,TGTGCCAGCAGAAGGGAGGATAGCGGGGGGGCCGTGGACATTCAGTACTTC
TRBV7-9,17,TRBJ2-5,-,-,CASSSSAGAGNSRTQYF,TGTGCCAGCAGCTCTAGCGCGGGGGCGGGTAATTCGAGGACCCAGTACTTC
TRBV5-4,15,TRBJ1-1,-,-,CASSLAVGVATEAFF,TGTGCCAGCAGCTTGGCCGTAGGGGTGGCGACTGAAGCTTTCTTT
TRBV4-1,13,TRBJ1-2,-,few,CTSMGRTLGGYTF,TGCACCAGCATGGGCAGGACATTGGGTGGCTACACCTTC
TRBV2,15,TRBJ2-3,TRBD1,few,CASSVDRGLADTQYF,TGTGCCAGCAGTGTGGACAGGGGGCTGGCAGATACGCAGTATTTT
TRBV7-8,17,TRBJ2-5,TRBD1,many,CASSSRPGQTYQETQYF,TGTGCCAGCAGCTCACGACCGGGACAGACGTACCAAGAGACCCAGTACTTC
TRBV2,15,TRBJ2-1,TRBD1,-,CASTPSGTAYNEQFF,TGTGCCAGCACACCATCCGGGACAGCTTACAATGAGCAGTTCTTC
TRBV7-6,13,TRBJ2-7,-,many,CASNPDGTYEQYF,TGTGCCAGCAACCCGGACGGCACCTACGAGCAGTACTTC
TRBV29-1,19,TRBJ2-6,-,-,CSVEEGTRFRTSGANVLTF,TGCAGCGTTGAAGAGGGCACGAGATTCAGAACCTCTGGGGCCAACGTCCTGACTTTC
TRBV14,15,TRBJ2-7,-,few,CASSQEWGDSYEQYF,TGTGCCAGCAGCCAAGAGTGGGGGGACTCCTACGAGCAGTACTTC
TRBV7-3,17,TRBJ1-1,-,-,CASSSHPHDRTDLVAFF,TGTGCCAGCAGCTCCCACCCCCACGACAGGACCGATCTTGTGGCTTTCTTT
TRBV4-1,16,TRBJ2-5,-,-,CASSQLTRGNQETQYF,TGCGCCAGCAGCCAATTAACCAGGGGTAACCAAGAGACCCAGTACTTC
TRBV10-3,19,TRBJ2-6,TRBD1,-,CAISEFGDRADSGANVLTF,TGTGCCATCAGTGAGTTCGGGGACAGGGCAGACTCTGGGGCCAACGTCCTGACTTTC
TRBV6-1,15,TRBJ2-1,-,many,CASSNGVGELDEQFF,TGTGCCAGCAGTAACGGGGTGGGGGAATTGGATGAGCAGTTCTTC
TRBV6-5,18,TRBJ1-5,-,few,CASSYRNRDGSRNQPQHF,TGTGCCAGCAGTTACCGCAACAGGGACGGTTCACGCAATCAGCCCCAGCATTTT
TRBV10-2,16,TRBJ2-5,-,-,CASSERLSSPKETQYF,TGCGCCAGCAGTGAGAGACTCAGTTCACCTAAAGAGACCCAGTACTTC
TRBV7-6,12,TRBJ2-5,-,-,CVSSWNQETQYF,TGTGTCAGCAGCTGGAACCAAGAGACCCAGTACTTC
TRBV29-1,12,TRBJ2-3,-,few,CSVVGDFYTQYF,TGCAGCGTTGTAGGGGACTTTTATACGCAGTATTTT
TRBV2,14,TRBJ1-1,-,few,CASLHGGRGTEAFF,TGTGCCAGCCTTCACGGGGGACGAGGTACTGAAGCTTTCTTT
TRBV2,16,TRBJ1-6,-,few,CASTFGQSSYNSPLHF,TGTGCCAGCACCTTCGGACAGAGCTCCTATAATTCACCCCTCCACTTT
TRBV15,17,TRBJ2-1,-,-,CATSRDQGGAVYNEQFF,TGTGCCACCAGCAGAGATCAAGGGGGGGCGGTTTACAATGAGCAGTTCTTC
TRBV9,14,TRBJ2-1,TRBD2,-,CASSVGGGRNEQFF,TGTGCCAGCAGCGTAGGCGGGGGGCGTAATGAGCAGTTCTTC
TRBV7-9,16,TRBJ1-1,-,many,CASSPGATLMNTEAFF,TGTGCCAGCAGCCCCGGCGCGACTTTAATGAACACTGAAGCTTTCTTT
TRBV7-8,15,TRBJ2-1,-,many,CASSSDGGQRYEQFF,TGTGCCAGCAGCTCGGACGGGGGTCAAAGATATGAGCAGTTCTTC
TRBV15,14,TRBJ2-1,TRBD1,-,CATSNGQAKVEQFF,TGTGCCACCAGTAACGGACAGGCCAAGGTAGAGCAGTTCTTC
TRBV6-8,15,TRBJ2-1,-,-,CASSYLGGGPSEQFF,TGTGCCAGCAGTTACTTGGGGGGGGGGCCGAGTGAGCAGTTCTTC
TRBV7-4,15,TRBJ1-1,-,-,CASSLGRRGGTEAFF,TGTGCCAGCAGCTTAGGGCGCAGGGGCGGCACTGAAGCTTTCTTT
TRBV5-4,12,TRBJ1-2,-,-,CASSPDGWGYTF,TGTGCCAGCAGCCCGGATGGTTGGGGCTACACCTTC
TRBV28,13,TRBJ1-2,-,few,CASTDGTYYGYTF,TGTGCCAGCACGGATGGCACCTACTATGGCTACACCTTC
TRBV19,15,TRBJ2-1,TRBD2,few,CASSMGSGGVNEQFF,TGTGCCAGTAGTATGGGTAGCGGGGGTGTTAATGAGCAGTTCTTC
TRBV6-1,14,TRBJ2-1,-,-,CASSPPPTPEEQFF,TGTGCCAGCAGCCCTCCCCCGACTCCTGAGGAGCAGTTCTTC
TRBV7-9,15,TRBJ1-2,-,-,CASSSTDSYVPGHTF,TGTGCCAGCAGCTCTACCGACAGTTATGTTCCTGGCCACACCTTC
TRBV28,18,TRBJ2-1,TRBD1,many,CASSSLSLKDRGSYEQFF,TGTGCCAGCAGTTCCCTCTCCCTTAAAGACAGGGGGAGCTATGAGCAGTTCTTC
TRBV6-6,14,TRBJ1-1,TRBD1,many,CASSYTDRGTEAFF,TGTGCCAGCAGTTACACCGACAGGGGAACTGAAGCTTTCTTT
TRBV27,14,TRBJ1-1,-,many,CASSLLGVNTEAFF,TGTGCCAGCAGCTTATTAGGGGTGAACACTGAAGCTTTCTTT
TRBV4-1,15,TRBJ1-5,TRBD1,-,CASSQLTGGGQPQHF,TGCGCCAGCAGCCAACTTACAGGGGGGGGTCAGCCCCAGCATTTT
TRBV7-8,14,TRBJ1-2,-,many,CASSLETAGYGYTF,TGTGCCAGCAGCTTAGAGACGGCAGGATATGGCTACACCTTC